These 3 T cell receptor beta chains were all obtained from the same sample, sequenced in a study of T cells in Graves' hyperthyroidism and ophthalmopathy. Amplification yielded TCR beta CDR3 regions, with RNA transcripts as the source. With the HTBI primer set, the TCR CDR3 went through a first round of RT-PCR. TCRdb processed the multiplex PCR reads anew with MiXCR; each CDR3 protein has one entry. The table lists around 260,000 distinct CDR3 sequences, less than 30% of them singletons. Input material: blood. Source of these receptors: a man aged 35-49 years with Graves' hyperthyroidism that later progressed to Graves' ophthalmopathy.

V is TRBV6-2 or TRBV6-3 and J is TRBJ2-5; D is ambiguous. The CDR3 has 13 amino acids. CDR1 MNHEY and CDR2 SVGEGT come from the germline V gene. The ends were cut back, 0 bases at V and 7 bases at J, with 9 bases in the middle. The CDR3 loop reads CASSYSAGWTQYF. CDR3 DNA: TGTGCCAGCAGTTACTCGGCTGGGTGGACCCAGTACTTC.

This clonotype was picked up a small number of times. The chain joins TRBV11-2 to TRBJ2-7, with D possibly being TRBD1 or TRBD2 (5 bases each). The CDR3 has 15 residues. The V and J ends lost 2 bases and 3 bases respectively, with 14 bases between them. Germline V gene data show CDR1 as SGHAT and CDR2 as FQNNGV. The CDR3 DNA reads TGTGCCAGCAGCTTATCCGGGACGGGGAACTACGAGCAGTACTTC. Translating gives CASSLSGTGNYEQYF.

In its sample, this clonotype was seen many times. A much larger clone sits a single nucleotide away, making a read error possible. The CDR3 loop is CASSRLANTEAFF. CDR3 sequence (DNA): TGTGCCAGCAGTCGACTAGCGAACACTGAAGCTTTCTTT. The chain carries TRBV28 and TRBJ1-1; D remains ambiguous. The CDR3 is made up of 13 amino acids. Germline CDR1 is MDHEN and CDR2 is SYDVKM. Trimming left V 5 bases short and J 1 base short, with 8 bases between.